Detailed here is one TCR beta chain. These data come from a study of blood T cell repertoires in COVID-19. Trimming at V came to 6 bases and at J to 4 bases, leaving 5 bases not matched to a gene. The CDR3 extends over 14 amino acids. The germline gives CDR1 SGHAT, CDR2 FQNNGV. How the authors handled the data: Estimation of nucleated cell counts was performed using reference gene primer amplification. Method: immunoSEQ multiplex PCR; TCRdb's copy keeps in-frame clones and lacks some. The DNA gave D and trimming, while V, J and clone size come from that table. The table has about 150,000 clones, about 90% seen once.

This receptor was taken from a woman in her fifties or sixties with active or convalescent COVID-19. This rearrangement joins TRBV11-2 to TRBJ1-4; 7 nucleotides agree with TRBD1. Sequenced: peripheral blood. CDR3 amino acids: CASSVGQRNEKLFF. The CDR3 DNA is TGTGCCAGCAGTGTGGGACAGCGTAATGAAAAACTGTTTTTT.